This T cell receptor beta chain was retrieved from a study of blood T cell repertoires in COVID-19. Study details: From the United States, Italy and Spain came samples of acute and convalescent COVID-19.

V was pared by 5 bases and J by 0 bases, with 8 bases between. Per germline, CDR1 MDHEN and CDR2 SYDVKM. The CDR3 spans 14 residues. Libraries were prepared by immunoSEQ multiplex PCR; TCRdb keeps only in-frame clonotypes and omits some of them. The sample carries about 190,000 clones, approximately 91% recorded once. Sequencing used peripheral blood. The V and J genes are TRBV28 and TRBJ2-1; D possibly corresponds to TRBD1 (5 bases). The clonotype was recovered from a man under 40 with acute or convalescent COVID-19. CDR3: CASSGRASYNEQFF. The CDR3 region has the DNA TGTGCCAGCAGTGGCAGGGCCTCCTACAATGAGCAGTTCTTC.